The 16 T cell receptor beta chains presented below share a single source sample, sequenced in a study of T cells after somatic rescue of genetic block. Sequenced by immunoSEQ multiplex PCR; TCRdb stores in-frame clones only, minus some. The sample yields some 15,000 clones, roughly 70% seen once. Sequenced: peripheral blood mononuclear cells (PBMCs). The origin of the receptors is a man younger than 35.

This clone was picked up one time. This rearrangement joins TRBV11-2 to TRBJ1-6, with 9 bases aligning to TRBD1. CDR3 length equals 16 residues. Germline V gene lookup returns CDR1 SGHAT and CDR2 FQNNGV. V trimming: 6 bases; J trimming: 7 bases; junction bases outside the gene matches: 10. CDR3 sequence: CASRSQGTGTNSPLHF. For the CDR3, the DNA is TGTGCCAGCAGGTCCCAGGGGACAGGGACCAATTCACCCCTCCACTTT.

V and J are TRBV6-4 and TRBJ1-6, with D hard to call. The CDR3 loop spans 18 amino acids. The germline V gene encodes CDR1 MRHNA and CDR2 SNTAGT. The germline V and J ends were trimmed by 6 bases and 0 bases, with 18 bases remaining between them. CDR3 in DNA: TGTGCCAGCAGACAGAAACCTGAACACAGCTCCTATAATTCACCCCTCCACTTT. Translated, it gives CASRQKPEHSSYNSPLHF.

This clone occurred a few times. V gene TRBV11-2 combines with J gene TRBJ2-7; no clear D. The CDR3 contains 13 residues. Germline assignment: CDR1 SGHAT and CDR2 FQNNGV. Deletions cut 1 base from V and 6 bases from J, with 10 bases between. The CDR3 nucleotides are TGTGCCAGCAGCTTAGCTTCGAAGGGCGAGCAGTACTTC. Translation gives CASSLASKGEQYF. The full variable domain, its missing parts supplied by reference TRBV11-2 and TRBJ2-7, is EAGVAQSPRYKIIEKRQSVAFWCNPISGHATLYWYQQILGQGPKLLIQFQNNGVVDDSQLPKDRFSAERLKGVDSTLKIQPAKLEDSAVYLCASSLASKGEQYFGPGTRLTVT.

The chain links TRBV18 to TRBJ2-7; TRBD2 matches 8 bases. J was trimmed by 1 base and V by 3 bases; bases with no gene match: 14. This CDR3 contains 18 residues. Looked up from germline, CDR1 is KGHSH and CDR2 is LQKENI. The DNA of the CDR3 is TGTGCCAGCTCACCTATGCCTCTCAAGAGCGGGAGATCCTACGAGCAGTACTTC. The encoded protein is CASSPMPLKSGRSYEQYF.

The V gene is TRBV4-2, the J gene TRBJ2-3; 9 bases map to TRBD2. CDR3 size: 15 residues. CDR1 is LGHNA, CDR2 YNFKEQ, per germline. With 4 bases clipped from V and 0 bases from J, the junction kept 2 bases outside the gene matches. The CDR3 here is CASSRTSGSTDTQYF. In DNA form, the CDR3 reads TGTGCCAGCAGCCGAACTAGCGGGAGCACAGATACGCAGTATTTT.

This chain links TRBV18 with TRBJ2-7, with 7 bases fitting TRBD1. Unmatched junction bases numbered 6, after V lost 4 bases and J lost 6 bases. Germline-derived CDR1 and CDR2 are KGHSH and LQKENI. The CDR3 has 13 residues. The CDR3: CASSLTGAREQYF. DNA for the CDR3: TGTGCCAGCTCACTTACAGGGGCTCGCGAGCAGTACTTC.

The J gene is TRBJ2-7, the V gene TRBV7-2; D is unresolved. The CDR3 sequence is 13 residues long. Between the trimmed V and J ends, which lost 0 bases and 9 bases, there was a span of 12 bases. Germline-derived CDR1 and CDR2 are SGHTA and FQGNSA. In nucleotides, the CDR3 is TGTGCCAGCAGCTTAGCGGAAGGGATTTTGCAGTACTTC. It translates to CASSLAEGILQYF.

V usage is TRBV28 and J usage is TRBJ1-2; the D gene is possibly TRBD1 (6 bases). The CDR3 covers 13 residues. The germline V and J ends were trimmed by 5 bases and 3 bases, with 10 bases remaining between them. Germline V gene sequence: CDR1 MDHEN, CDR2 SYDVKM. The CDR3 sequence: CASSAGTYYGYTF. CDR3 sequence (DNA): TGTGCCAGCAGTGCCGGGACATACTATGGCTACACCTTC.

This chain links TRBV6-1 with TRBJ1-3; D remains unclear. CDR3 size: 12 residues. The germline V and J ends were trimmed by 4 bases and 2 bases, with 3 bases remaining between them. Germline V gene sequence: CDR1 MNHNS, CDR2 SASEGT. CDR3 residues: CASSGTGNTIYF. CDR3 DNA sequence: TGTGCCAGCAGTGGGACTGGAAACACCATATATTTT.

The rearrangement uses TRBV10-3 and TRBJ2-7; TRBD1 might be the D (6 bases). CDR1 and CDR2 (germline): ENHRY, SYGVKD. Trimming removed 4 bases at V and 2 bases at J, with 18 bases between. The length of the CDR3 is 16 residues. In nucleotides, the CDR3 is TGTGCCATCAGTGGGGGGACACCTGGACACACCTACGAGCAGTACTTC. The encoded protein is CAISGGTPGHTYEQYF.

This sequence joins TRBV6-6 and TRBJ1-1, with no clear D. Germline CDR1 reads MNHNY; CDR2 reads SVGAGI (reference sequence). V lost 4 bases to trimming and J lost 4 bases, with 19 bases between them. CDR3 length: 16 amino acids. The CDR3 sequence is CASSSPFGRVGTEAFF. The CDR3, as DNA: TGTGCCAGCAGTTCCCCTTTCGGACGGGTTGGCACTGAAGCTTTCTTT.

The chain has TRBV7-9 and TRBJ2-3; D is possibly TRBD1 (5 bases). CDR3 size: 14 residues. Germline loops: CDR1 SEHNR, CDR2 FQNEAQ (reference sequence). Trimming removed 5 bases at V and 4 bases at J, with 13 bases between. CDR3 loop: CASSLRATADTQYF. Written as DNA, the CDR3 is TGTGCCAGCAGCCTCCGGGCGACAGCAGATACGCAGTATTTT.

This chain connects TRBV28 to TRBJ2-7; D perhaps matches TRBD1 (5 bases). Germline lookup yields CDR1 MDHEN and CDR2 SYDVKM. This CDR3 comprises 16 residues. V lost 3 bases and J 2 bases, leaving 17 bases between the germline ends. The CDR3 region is CASSFHRWAATYEQYF. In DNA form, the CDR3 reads TGTGCCAGCAGTTTCCACAGGTGGGCAGCGACCTACGAGCAGTACTTC.

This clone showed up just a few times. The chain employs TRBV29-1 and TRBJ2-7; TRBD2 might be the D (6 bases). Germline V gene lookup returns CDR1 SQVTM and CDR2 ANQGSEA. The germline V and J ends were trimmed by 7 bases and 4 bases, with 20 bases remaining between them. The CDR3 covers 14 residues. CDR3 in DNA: TGCAGCGCCTATCGACGGGGACTTCCGTACGAGCAGTACTTC. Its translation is CSAYRRGLPYEQYF.

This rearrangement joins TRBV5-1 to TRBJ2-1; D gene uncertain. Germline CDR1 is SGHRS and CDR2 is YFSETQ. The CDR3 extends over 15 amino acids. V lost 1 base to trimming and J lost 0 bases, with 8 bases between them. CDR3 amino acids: CASSLSPFSYNEQFF. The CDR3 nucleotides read TGCGCCAGCAGCTTGTCTCCCTTCTCCTACAATGAGCAGTTCTTC.

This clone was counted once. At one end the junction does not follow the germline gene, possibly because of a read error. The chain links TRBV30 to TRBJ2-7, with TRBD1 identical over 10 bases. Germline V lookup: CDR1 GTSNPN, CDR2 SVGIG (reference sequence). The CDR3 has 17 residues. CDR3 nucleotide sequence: TGTGCCTGGAGTACCCTCTTTCGAGGACAGGGGGACTACAAGCAGTACTTC. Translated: CAWSTLFRGQGDYKQYF.